The following is a TCR beta chain sequence with its context. This clonotype has just a few counts. The specificity of this receptor is unknown. Base qualities are not at hand, and no much larger clone is one base apart. The method was PCR. TCR sequencing of DNA from cultured CD4+ T cells used the Oncomine TCR Beta short-read assay at the Johns Hopkins FTIC core. The QIAamp micro DNA kit was used to extract genomic DNA from the cultured CD4+ T cells. Oncomine TCR Beta libraries from cultured CD4+ T cells were pooled with unique dual indexes and sequenced on an Illumina iSeq 100. In the source study's methods: Non-productive sequences were removed, and CDR3s not starting with C, not ending with F or W, or shorter than 7 amino acids were discarded. Antigen-specific clonotypes were identified using the MANAFEST web application through comparison of peptide-stimulated wells with reference and other culture wells. To be called positive, a clone needed an FDR below 0.05, an odds ratio above 5, and a productive frequency above 0.1% in at least two of three replicate wells. Clonotypes that were significantly expanded in both SARS-CoV-2 spike wells and at least one common cold coronavirus spike condition were defined as cross-reactive. Using R version 3.6.1, CDR3 homology was evaluated through Levenshtein distances (stringdist) along with unrooted phylogenetic trees (ape). In-frame beta chains were kept once TCRdb had trimmed the public reads at Q25 with fastp and called clones with MiXCR. Here each entry gathers all rows of one CDR3 protein and keeps the most common genes and DNA. Clone size and V and J calls follow TCRdb, not the original study. The table for this sample lists about 15,000 distinct CDR3 sequences; about 42% of them were counted only once. The ten largest clones take up about 20% of the sample.

The sample comes from a study of vaccination and CD4 T cells after COVID-19 (dated by TCRdb to 2021 to 2024). Looking at the study overall: Convalescent patients had a positive SARS-CoV-2 result on nasal swab PCR, and of these patients, under ten had mild disease and one had severe disease. The convalescent cohort included six males and four females, with two Hispanic individuals, seven Caucasians, two Asians and one multiracial person. Each participant got two doses of either the Pfizer-BioNTech BNT162b2 vaccine (n=8) or the Moderna mRNA-1273 vaccine (n=2). Post-COVID blood samples were collected from convalescent patients a median of around 100 days after diagnosis, with a range of about 35 to 180 days. The time from the second vaccine dose to post-vaccine blood sampling had a median of approximately 72 days and ranged from about 14 to 250 days. The cultures were stimulated with overlapping spike peptide pools from SARS-CoV-2 and from the common cold coronaviruses HCoV-NL63, HCoV-OC43 and HCoV-229E. In control cultures, a CEFX viral epitope pool was used as positive control, an HIV-1 Nef peptide pool was used as negative control, or no peptide was added. In roughly eleven COVID-19 convalescent patients and a few infection-naive healthy vaccine recipients, the spike-specific CD4+ TCR repertoire before mRNA vaccination was compared with the repertoire after mRNA vaccination. General conclusions and limits of the study: Among convalescent patients, a median about 86% of the SARS-CoV-2-reactive clones seen after vaccination appeared only after vaccination, which suggests priming specific to the vaccine. Nearly all vaccine-specific clones in convalescent patients (304 of 307) were mono-reactive for SARS-CoV-2 spike rather than cross-reactive with common cold coronaviruses. The number of convalescent patients in the study was relatively small, and the study did not examine early timepoints following natural infection. The median count of SARS-CoV-2-reactive clonotypes went up from around 21 after infection to 30 to 40 after vaccination, although the change was not significant.

The treatment or condition label, as the study defines it: approximately 9-day PBMC culture with coronavirus spike peptide pools or control peptides (ViraFEST assay). The ViraFEST assay, used in the study, expanded antigen-specific T cells with peptide pools and then identified the expanded clonotypes through TCR sequencing. The convalescent patients' positive SARS-CoV-2 PCR tests fell between March and December 2020, which was before the Alpha, Beta and Delta variants emerged in the United States. PBMCs were cultured at under 2.5 million per well in IMDM supplemented with about 5.5% human AB serum and 10 IU/ml IL-2, with about 10 ug/ml peptide pools added. On days 3 and 7, half of the culture medium was replaced with fresh IL-2-containing medium. After about 11 days of culture, CD4+ T cells were isolated by negative selection using the EasySep CD4+ T cell isolation kit. PBMCs were separated from whole blood using Ficoll-Paque Plus gradient centrifugation and then either used fresh or cryopreserved at -140C. Culture conditions were generally each tested in triplicate wells.

The CDR3 sequence holds 15 residues, the cysteine and phenylalanine included. Only the CDR3 part of the read is kept: 45 bases, read in frame from the first base. V is trimmed back by 4 bases and J by 7 bases, and the junction contains 13 bases that no gene match accounts for. The germline V gene (reference sequence) gives CDR1 as SGHKS and CDR2 as YYEKEE. The sequenced sample consisted of cultured CD4+ T cells from blood. The TCR sequence derives from a human donor with COVID-19. The receptor chain draws on TRBV5-5 and TRBJ1-1, with 7 middle bases fitting TRBD1. The CDR3 in this case is CASSARMGQYNEAFF. Here is the DNA: TGTGCCAGCAGCGCAAGAATGGGACAGTACAATGAAGCTTTCTTT.